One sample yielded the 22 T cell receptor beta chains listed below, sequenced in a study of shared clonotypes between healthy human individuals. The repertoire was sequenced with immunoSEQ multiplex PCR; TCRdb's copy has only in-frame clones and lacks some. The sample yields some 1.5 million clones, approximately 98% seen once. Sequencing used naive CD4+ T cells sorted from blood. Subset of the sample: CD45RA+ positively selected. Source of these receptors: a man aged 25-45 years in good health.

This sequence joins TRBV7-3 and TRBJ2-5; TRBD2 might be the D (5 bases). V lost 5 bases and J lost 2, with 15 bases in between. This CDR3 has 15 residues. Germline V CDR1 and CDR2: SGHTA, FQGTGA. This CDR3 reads CASSPGRRGQETQYF. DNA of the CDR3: TGTGCCAGCAGCCCAGGCCGGAGAGGGCAAGAGACCCAGTACTTC.

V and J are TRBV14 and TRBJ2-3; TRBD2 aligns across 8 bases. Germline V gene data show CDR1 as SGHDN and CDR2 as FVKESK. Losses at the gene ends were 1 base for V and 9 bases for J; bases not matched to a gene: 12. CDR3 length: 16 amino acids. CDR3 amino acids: CASSQVTAGGPTTQYF. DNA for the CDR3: TGTGCCAGCAGCCAAGTTACGGCGGGAGGTCCGACCACGCAGTATTTT.

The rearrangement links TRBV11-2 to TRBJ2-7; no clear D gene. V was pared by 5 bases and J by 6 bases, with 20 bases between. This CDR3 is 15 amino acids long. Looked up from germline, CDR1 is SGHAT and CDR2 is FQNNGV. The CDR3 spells CASSQRLVERSEQYF. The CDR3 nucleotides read TGTGCCAGCAGCCAGAGGTTGGTGGAGCGAAGCGAGCAGTACTTC.

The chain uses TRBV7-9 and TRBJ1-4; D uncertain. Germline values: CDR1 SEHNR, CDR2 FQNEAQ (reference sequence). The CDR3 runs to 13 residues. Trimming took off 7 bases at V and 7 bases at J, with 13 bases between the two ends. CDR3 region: CASTENRIEKLFF. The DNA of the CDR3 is TGTGCCAGCACCGAAAACAGAATTGAAAAACTGTTTTTT. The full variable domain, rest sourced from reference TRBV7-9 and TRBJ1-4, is DTGVSQNPRHKITKRGQNVTFRCDPISEHNRLYWYRQTLGQGPEFLTYFQNEAQLEKSRLLSDRFSAERPKGSFSTLEIQRTEQGDSAMYLCASTENRIEKLFFGSGTQLSVL.

Here the CDR3 reads CASTQGISYEQYF. Written as DNA, the CDR3 is TGTGCCAGTACCCAGGGGATCTCCTACGAGCAGTACTTC. The chain uses TRBV30 and TRBJ2-7, with a possible D match to TRBD1 (6 bases). Germline V gene sequence: CDR1 GTSNPN, CDR2 SVGIG (reference sequence). The CDR3 is made up of 13 amino acids. Trimming took off 8 bases at V and 0 bases at J, with 14 bases between the two ends.

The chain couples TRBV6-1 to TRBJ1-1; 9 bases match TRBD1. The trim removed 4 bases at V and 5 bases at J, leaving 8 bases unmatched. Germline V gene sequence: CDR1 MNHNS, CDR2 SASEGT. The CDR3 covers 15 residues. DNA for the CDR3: TGTGCCAGCAGTGGGGGGGGGACAGGGAGAACTGAAGCTTTCTTT. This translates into CASSGGGTGRTEAFF.

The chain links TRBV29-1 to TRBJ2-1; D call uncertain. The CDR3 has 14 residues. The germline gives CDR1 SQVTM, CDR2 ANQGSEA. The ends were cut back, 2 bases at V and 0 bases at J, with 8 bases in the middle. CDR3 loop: CSVEMISSYNEQFF. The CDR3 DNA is TGCAGCGTTGAAATGATCAGCTCCTACAATGAGCAGTTCTTC.

The CDR3 DNA reads TGTGCCAGCAGTTACGGGGACAGTAAAAGCTCCTACGAGCAGTACTTC. This gives the protein CASSYGDSKSSYEQYF. The genes are TRBV6-5 and TRBJ2-7; 7 nucleotides align to TRBD1. Germline V gives CDR1 MNHEY, CDR2 SVGAGI. The CDR3 runs to 16 residues. The trim removed 2 bases at V and 0 bases at J, leaving 7 bases unmatched.

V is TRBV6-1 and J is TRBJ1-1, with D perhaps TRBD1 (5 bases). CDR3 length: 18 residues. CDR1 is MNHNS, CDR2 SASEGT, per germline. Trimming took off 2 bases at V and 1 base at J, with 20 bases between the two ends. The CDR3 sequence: CASSEMLRGAVRNTEAFF. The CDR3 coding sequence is TGTGCCAGCAGTGAAATGTTGCGGGGCGCGGTGAGGAACACTGAAGCTTTCTTT.

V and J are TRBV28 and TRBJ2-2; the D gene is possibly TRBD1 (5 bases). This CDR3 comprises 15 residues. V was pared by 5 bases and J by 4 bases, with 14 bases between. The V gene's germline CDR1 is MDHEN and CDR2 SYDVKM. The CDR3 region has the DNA TGTGCCAGCAGTCCTCAGGGTCGTTTCACCGGGGAGCTGTTTTTT. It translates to CASSPQGRFTGELFF.

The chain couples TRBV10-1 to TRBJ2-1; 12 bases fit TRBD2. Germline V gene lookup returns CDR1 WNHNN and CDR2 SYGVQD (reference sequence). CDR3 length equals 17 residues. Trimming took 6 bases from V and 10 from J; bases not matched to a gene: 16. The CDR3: CASSRHSRGLAGKEQFF. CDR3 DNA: TGCGCCAGCAGCAGACACTCACGAGGACTAGCGGGGAAGGAGCAGTTCTTC.

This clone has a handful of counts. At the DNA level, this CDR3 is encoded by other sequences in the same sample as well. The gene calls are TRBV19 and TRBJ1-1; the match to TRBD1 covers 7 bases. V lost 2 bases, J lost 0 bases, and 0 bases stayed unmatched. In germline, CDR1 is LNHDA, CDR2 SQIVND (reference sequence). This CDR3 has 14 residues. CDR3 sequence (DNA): TGTGCCAGTAGTATACAGGGGGTGAACACTGAAGCTTTCTTT. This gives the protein CASSIQGVNTEAFF. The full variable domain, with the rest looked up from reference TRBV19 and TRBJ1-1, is DGGITQSPKYLFRKEGQNVTLSCEQNLNHDAMYWYRQDPGQGLRLIYYSQIVNDFQKGDIAEGYSVSREKKESFPLTVTSAQKNPTAFYLCASSIQGVNTEAFFGQGTRLTVV.

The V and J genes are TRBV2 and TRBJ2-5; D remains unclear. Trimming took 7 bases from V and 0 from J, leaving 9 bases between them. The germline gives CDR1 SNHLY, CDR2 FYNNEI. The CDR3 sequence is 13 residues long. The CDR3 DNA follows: TGTGCCAGCAACCCCCGGGACCAAGAGACCCAGTACTTC. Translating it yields CASNPRDQETQYF.

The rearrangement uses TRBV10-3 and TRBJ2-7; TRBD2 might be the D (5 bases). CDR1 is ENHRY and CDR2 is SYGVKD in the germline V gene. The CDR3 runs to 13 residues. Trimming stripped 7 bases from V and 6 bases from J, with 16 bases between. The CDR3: CAITWGVGSEQYF. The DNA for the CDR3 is TGTGCCATCACTTGGGGAGTCGGTTCCGAGCAGTACTTC.

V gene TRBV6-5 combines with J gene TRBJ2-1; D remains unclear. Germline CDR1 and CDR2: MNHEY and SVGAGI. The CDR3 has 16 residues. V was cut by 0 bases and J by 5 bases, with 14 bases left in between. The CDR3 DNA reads TGTGCCAGCAGTTACTCTGTGGACCCAATCGACAATGAGCAGTTCTTC. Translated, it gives CASSYSVDPIDNEQFF.

In DNA form, the CDR3 reads TGTGCCAGCAGTGCCCGAGCGCCGGACTCCTACGAGCAGTACTTC. Translation: CASSARAPDSYEQYF. The chain links TRBV28 to TRBJ2-7; D not resolved. This CDR3 is 15 amino acids long. Trimming shortened V by 5 bases and J by 0 bases, and 14 bases separated the two germline ends. Germline V gene data show CDR1 as MDHEN and CDR2 as SYDVKM.

The CDR3 region is CASSIERGLRGTGELFF. The CDR3 region has the DNA TGTGCCAGTAGTATAGAGAGGGGACTACGAGGAACCGGGGAGCTGTTTTTT. The chain couples TRBV19 to TRBJ2-2; 7 nucleotides agree with TRBD2. Germline V gene lookup returns CDR1 LNHDA and CDR2 SQIVND (reference sequence). V shed 0 bases and J 5 bases; nucleotides not matched to a gene: 9. CDR3 size: 17 residues.

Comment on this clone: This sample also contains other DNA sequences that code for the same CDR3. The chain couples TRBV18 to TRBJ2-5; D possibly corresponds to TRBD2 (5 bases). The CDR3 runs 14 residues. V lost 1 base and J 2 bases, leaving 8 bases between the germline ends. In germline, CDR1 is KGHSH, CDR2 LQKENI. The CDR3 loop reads CASSPLPGQETQYF. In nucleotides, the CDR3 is TGTGCCAGCTCACCACTCCCGGGACAAGAGACCCAGTACTTC. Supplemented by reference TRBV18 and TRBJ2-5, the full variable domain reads NAGVMQNPRHLVRRRGQEARLRCSPMKGHSHVYWYRQLPEEGLKFMVYLQKENIIDESGMPKERFSAEFPKEGPSILRIQQVVRGDSAAYFCASSPLPGQETQYFGPGTRLLVL.

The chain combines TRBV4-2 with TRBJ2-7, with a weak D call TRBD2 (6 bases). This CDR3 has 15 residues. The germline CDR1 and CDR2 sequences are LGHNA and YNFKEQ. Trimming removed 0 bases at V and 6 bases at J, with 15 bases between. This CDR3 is CASSQDYRGWVEQYF. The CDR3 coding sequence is TGTGCCAGCAGCCAAGATTACCGGGGGTGGGTCGAGCAGTACTTC.

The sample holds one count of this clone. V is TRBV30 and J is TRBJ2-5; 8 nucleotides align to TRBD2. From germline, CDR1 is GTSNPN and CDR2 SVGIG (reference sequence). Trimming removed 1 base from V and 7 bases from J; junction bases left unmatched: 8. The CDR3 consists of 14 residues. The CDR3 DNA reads TGTGCCTGGAGTGGCCGGGGGGGTGGTTGGACCCAGTACTTC. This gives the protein CAWSGRGGGWTQYF.

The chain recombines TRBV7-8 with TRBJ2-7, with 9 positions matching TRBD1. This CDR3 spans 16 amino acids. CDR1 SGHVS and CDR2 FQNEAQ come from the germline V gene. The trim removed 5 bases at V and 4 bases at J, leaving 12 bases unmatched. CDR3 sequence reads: CASSPDSGQGIYEQYF. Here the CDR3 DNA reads TGTGCCAGCAGCCCTGATTCGGGACAGGGAATATACGAGCAGTACTTC.

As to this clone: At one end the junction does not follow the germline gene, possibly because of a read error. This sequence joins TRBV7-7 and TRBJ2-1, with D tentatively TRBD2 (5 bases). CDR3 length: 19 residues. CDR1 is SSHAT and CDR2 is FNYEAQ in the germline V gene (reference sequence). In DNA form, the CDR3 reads TGTGCTAGCAGCTCCTCCCCCACTTGGCGGGTGGAGAAAGTGCATGAGCAGTTCTTC. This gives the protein CASSSSPTWRVEKVHEQFF.